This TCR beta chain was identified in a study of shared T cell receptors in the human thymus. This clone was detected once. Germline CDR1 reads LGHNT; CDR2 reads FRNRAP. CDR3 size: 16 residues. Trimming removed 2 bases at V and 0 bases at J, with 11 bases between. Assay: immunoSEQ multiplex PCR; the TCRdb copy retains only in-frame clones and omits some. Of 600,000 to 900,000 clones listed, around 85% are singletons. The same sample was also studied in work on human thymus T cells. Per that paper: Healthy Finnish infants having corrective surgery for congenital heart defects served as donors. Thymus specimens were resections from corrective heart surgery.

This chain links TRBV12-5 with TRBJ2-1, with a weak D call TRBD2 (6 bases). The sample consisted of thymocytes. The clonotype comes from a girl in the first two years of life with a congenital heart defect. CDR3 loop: CASGLSGESSYNEQFF. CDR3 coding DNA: TGTGCTAGTGGTTTGTCGGGGGAGAGCTCCTACAATGAGCAGTTCTTC.